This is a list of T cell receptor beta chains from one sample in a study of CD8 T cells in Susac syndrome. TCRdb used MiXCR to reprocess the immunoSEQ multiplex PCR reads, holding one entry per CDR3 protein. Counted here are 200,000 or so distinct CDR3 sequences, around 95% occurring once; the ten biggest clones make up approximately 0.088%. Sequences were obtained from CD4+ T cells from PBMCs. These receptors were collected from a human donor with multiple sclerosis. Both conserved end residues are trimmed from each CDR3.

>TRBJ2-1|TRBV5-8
ASSTERGSIGDEQF
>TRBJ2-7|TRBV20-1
SANGGPSSYEQY
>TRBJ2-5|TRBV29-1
SVDGGLGTQY
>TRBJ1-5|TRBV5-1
ASSLGPGAGQPQH
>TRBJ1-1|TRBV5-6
ASSASFLGSTEAF
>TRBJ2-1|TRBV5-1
ASTRTGGYNEQF
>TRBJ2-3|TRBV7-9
ASSLRADTQY
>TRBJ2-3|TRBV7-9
ASSLGGTADTQY
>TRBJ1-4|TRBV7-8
ASSLGQEEKLF
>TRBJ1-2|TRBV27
ASIIRGRSSYT
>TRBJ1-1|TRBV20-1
SAPETAANTEAF
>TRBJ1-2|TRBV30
AWSQSTGTGYSYT
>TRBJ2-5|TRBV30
AWSLQGAEETQY
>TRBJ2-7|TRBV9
ASSAGLTTYEQY
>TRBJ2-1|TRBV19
ASSTNTPGQSDYNEQF
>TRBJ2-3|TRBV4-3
ASSPGTSGGPIRPQY
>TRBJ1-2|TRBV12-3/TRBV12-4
ASSSSDRLYGYT
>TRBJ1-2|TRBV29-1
SVMENGRNYGYT
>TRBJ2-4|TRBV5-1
ASSPPGKIQY
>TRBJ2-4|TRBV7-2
ASSLEGTTLSIQY
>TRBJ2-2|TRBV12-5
ASGLAGQARGRSRTGELF
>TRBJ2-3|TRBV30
ACARISTDTQY
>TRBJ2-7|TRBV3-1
ASSAGTSAPYEQY
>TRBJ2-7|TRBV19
ASSMARDSYEQY
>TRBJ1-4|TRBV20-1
SATRQTTEKLF
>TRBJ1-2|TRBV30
AWSGRTGNDYGYT
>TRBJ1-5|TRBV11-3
ASSEGSNQPQH
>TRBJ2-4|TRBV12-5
ASGLSGGANIQY
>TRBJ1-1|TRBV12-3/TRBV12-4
ASSPYERNTEAF
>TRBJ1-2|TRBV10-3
AISQGASGYT
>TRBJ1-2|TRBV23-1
ASSQSLASPTNYGYT
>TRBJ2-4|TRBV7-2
ATPGQDDTAKNIQY
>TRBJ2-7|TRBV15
ATSRDRGAVGEQY
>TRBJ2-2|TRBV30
AWTLGSNTGELF
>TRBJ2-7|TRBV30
AWRVPGTSGGAHEQY
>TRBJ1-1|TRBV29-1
SVEGVGQAF